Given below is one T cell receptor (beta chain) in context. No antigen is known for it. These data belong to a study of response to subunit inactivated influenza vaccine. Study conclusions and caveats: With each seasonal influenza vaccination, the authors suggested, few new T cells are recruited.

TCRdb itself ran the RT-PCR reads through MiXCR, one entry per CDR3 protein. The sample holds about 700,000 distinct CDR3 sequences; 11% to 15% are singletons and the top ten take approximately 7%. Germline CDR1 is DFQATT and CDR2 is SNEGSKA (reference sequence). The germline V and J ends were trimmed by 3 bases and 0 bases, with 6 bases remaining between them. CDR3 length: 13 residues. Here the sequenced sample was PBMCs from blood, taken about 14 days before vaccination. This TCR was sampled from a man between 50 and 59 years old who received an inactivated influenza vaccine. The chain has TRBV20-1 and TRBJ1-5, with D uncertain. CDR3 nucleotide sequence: TGCAGTGCTAGGCAGGATAGCAATCAGCCCCAGCATTTT. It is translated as CSARQDSNQPQHF.